This T cell receptor beta chain was observed in a study of shared clonotypes between healthy human individuals. Study-level background: CD8 memory received one plate per donor, CD8 naive two, CD4 memory three and CD4 naive three. Study results and limitations: Enrolling few donors narrowed the genetic and exposure-history diversity that was represented. Among non-shared clonotypes, generation probabilities were lower than among those shared by all four donors. On the whole, naive subsets had larger estimated richness than memory subsets had.

The germline gives CDR1 MNHEY, CDR2 SMNVEV (reference sequence). V was cut by 1 base and J by 2 bases, with 11 bases left in between. This CDR3 has 16 amino acids. Produced via immunoSEQ multiplex PCR; TCRdb's table is partial and in-frame only. Of approximately 1.9 million clones listed, 80% to 95% are singletons. Naive CD8 isolation took CD45RO-negative cells positively selected for CCR7 and excluded terminally differentiated effector memory CD45RA+ cells. Of note for this clone: Its antigen is undetermined.

The sequence was obtained from a man between 18 and 29 years old in good health. Some clones in this sample may be carry-over from other donors' samples. Input material: naive CD8+ T cells from PBMCs. The V gene is TRBV27, the J gene TRBJ1-4; D call uncertain. CDR3 loop: CASSLWGSSTNEKLFF. The CDR3 DNA sequence: TGTGCCAGCAGTTTATGGGGAAGCAGTACTAATGAAAAACTGTTTTTT.